Shown below are 24 T cell receptor beta chains from a single sample sequenced in a study of blood T cell repertoires in COVID-19. Method: immunoSEQ multiplex PCR; TCRdb's copy keeps in-frame clones and lacks some. The sample comprises about 280,000 clones, 90% of which are singletons, and around 1.7% rests with the top ten. Material: PBMCs or T cells enriched from blood (not recorded which). The receptors originated from a woman under 30 with acute COVID-19.

The gene calls are TRBV5-1 and TRBJ2-7, with a weak D call TRBD2 (5 bases). The CDR3 loop spans 12 amino acids. CDR1 and CDR2 (germline): SGHRS, YFSETQ. Deletions cut 4 bases from V and 3 bases from J, with 8 bases between. DNA for the CDR3: TGCGCCAGCAGCCCTGGAGGCTACGAGCAGTACTTC. As protein: CASSPGGYEQYF.

The chain employs TRBV14 and TRBJ2-7, with 10 bases that match TRBD2. There are 15 residues in the CDR3. J lost 4 bases, V lost 6 bases, and 9 bases had no gene match. Germline values: CDR1 SGHDN, CDR2 FVKESK. CDR3 amino acids: CASSLSPSGRYEQYF. In DNA form, the CDR3 reads TGTGCCAGCAGTCTTTCCCCTAGCGGGAGATACGAGCAGTACTTC.

This clone was recorded a few times. The gene calls are TRBV27 and TRBJ2-1; D is possibly TRBD1 (5 bases). Germline V gene sequence: CDR1 MNHEY, CDR2 SMNVEV (reference sequence). V gave up 6 bases and J gave up 3 bases, with 15 bases separating them. The CDR3 spans 15 residues. CDR3 amino acids: CASSEGDRSYNEQFF. In nucleotides, the CDR3 is TGTGCCAGCAGCGAAGGGGATAGAAGCTACAATGAGCAGTTCTTC.

The CDR3, as DNA: TGTGCCAGCAGTCTCGGGAGGACGGAGGGCACTGAAGCTTTCTTT. It encodes CASSLGRTEGTEAFF. This sequence joins TRBV6-5 and TRBJ1-1; D gene ambiguous. The germline V gene has CDR1 MNHEY and CDR2 SVGAGI. This CDR3 spans 15 amino acids. The germline V and J ends were trimmed by 5 bases and 4 bases, with 17 bases remaining between them.

CDR3: CASSWRQISGNTIYF. The CDR3 DNA sequence: TGTGCCAGCAGCTGGCGACAGATCTCTGGAAACACCATATATTTT. This rearrangement joins TRBV5-5 to TRBJ1-3, with D possibly TRBD1 on 5 matching bases. Trimming removed 3 bases at V and 0 bases at J, with 10 bases between. CDR1 is SGHKS, CDR2 YYEKEE, per germline (reference sequence). CDR3 length: 15 residues.

This clone was counted only a few times. The genes are TRBV3-1 (or the pseudogene TRBV3-2) and TRBJ2-7; tentative D call: TRBD2 (6 bases). V was trimmed by 4 bases and J by 4 bases, leaving 17 bases between them. The CDR3 has 15 amino acids. Looked up from germline, CDR1 is LGHDT and CDR2 is YNNKEL (reference sequence). The CDR3 loop is CASSLSGRPPYEQYF. The CDR3 DNA sequence: TGTGCCAGCAGCCTTAGCGGCCGCCCCCCTTACGAGCAGTACTTC.

This clone appeared a single time. The chain has TRBV7-9 and TRBJ1-2, with a weak D call TRBD1 (5 bases). V was clipped by 2 bases and J by 7 bases, with 8 bases between them. The germline V gene encodes CDR1 SEHNR and CDR2 FQNEAQ (reference sequence). The CDR3 length is 12 residues. CDR3 residues: CASSLQGSGYTF. The CDR3 DNA sequence: TGTGCCAGCAGCTTACAGGGTTCTGGCTACACCTTC.

V and J are TRBV12-3 or TRBV12-4 and TRBJ1-2; D call uncertain. V was shortened by 6 bases and J by 3 bases, with 11 bases between the two germline ends. The CDR3 is 13 amino acids. The CDR3 coding sequence is TGTGCCAGCAGCCGCGTTGTTGACTATGGCTACACCTTC. It specifies CASSRVVDYGYTF.

This chain joins TRBV6-5 and TRBJ1-3, with D uncertain. V was cut by 0 bases and J by 0 bases, with 9 bases left in between. This CDR3 contains 16 residues. The germline gives CDR1 MNHEY, CDR2 SVGAGI. The CDR3, as DNA: TGTGCCAGCAGTTACTCGAACAGAGCCTCTGGAAACACCATATATTTT. It specifies CASSYSNRASGNTIYF.

The genes are TRBV10-3 and TRBJ2-7; the match to TRBD2 covers 10 bases. The CDR3 covers 14 residues. The junction had 7 bases not matched to a gene; V was cut back by 6 bases and J by 5 bases. Germline V gene data show CDR1 as ENHRY and CDR2 as SYGVKD. The CDR3 loop reads CAIREAGGGNEQYF. In DNA form, the CDR3 reads TGTGCCATCAGGGAAGCGGGAGGGGGCAACGAGCAGTACTTC.

The chain uses TRBV6-1 and TRBJ2-3; 12 bases match TRBD1. The CDR3 loop spans 15 amino acids. Trimming took 7 bases from V and 5 from J; bases not matched to a gene: 7. Looked up from germline, CDR1 is MNHNS and CDR2 is SASEGT. The CDR3, as DNA: TGTGCCAGCACCTCTCGGGACAGGGGGCAAGATACGCAGTATTTT. This encodes CASTSRDRGQDTQYF.

This clone was recorded only once. This chain joins TRBV5-1 and TRBJ1-1; no firm D call. The V end was cut by 0 bases, the J end by 7 bases, with 10 bases between. The CDR3 loop spans 13 amino acids. Germline values: CDR1 SGHRS, CDR2 YFSETQ. The CDR3 coding sequence is TGCGCCAGCAGCTTGGTCAGACTGGATGAAGCTTTCTTT. It specifies CASSLVRLDEAFF.

The J gene is TRBJ2-3, the V gene TRBV5-1; D call uncertain. From germline, CDR1 is SGHRS and CDR2 YFSETQ. The germline V and J ends were trimmed by 1 base and 6 bases, with 9 bases remaining between them. There are 13 residues in the CDR3. In DNA form, the CDR3 reads TGCGCCAGCAGCTTGTCCATCCCCGATACGCAGTATTTT. Translation: CASSLSIPDTQYF.

The chain links TRBV11-2 to TRBJ2-4; a weak D match, TRBD1 (5 bases). The V gene lost 5 bases and the J gene lost 0 bases, with 11 bases spanning the gap. Germline assignment: CDR1 SGHAT and CDR2 FQNNGV. The CDR3 covers 15 residues. The CDR3 nucleotides are TGTGCCAGCAGCCCCCGACAGCTAGCCAAAAACATTCAGTACTTC. Translated, it gives CASSPRQLAKNIQYF.

V gene TRBV5-4 combines with J gene TRBJ2-7; 8 bases align to TRBD1. The CDR3 spans 13 residues. Trimming at V came to 4 bases and at J to 5 bases, leaving 5 bases not matched to a gene. Germline values: CDR1 SGHNT, CDR2 YYREEE (reference sequence). The DNA for the CDR3 is TGTGCCAGCAGCGAGGACAGGGCTGACGAGCAGTACTTC. It codes for CASSEDRADEQYF. Together with reference TRBV5-4 and TRBJ2-7, the CDR3 gives the full variable domain: ETGVTQSPTHLIKTRGQQVTLRCSSQSGHNTVSWYQQALGQGPQFIFQYYREEENGRGNFPPRFSGLQFPNYSSELNVNALELDDSALYLCASSEDRADEQYFGPGTRLTVT.

J is TRBJ1-6 and V is TRBV30; a weak D match, TRBD1 (6 bases). Trimming shortened V by 0 bases and J by 8 bases, and 17 bases separated the two germline ends. This CDR3 region has 16 residues. Germline CDR1 and CDR2: GTSNPN and SVGIG (reference sequence). CDR3 bases: TGTGCCTGGAGTGTGGGTCAGGGGCAACGGGATTCACCCCTCCACTTT. Protein sequence: CAWSVGQGQRDSPLHF. The full variable domain, its missing parts supplied by reference TRBV30 and TRBJ1-6, is SQTIHQWPATLVQPVGSPLSLECTVEGTSNPNLYWYRQAAGRGLQLLFYSVGIGQISSEVPQNLSASRPQDRQFILSSKKLLLSDSGFYLCAWSVGQGQRDSPLHFGNGTRLTVT.

This chain links TRBV5-1 with TRBJ1-1; no clear D gene. Germline CDR1 reads SGHRS; CDR2 reads YFSETQ. Trimming took off 1 base at V and 1 base at J, with 14 bases between the two ends. The CDR3 loop spans 16 amino acids. The DNA of the CDR3 is TGCGCCAGCAGCTTGTCCCGGGTAAGGTCGAACACTGAAGCTTTCTTT. Translation: CASSLSRVRSNTEAFF. Using reference TRBV5-1 and TRBJ1-1 for the parts outside the CDR3, the full variable domain is KAGVTQTPRYLIKTRGQQVTLSCSPISGHRSVSWYQQTPGQGLQFLFEYFSETQRNKGNFPGRFSGRQFSNSRSEMNVSTLELGDSALYLCASSLSRVRSNTEAFFGQGTRLTVV.

A remark on this clone: One end of the junction does not line up with germline, which may come from a read error. The rearrangement joins TRBV5-8 to TRBJ2-1; D might be TRBD2 (5 bases). Germline V lookup: CDR1 SGHTS, CDR2 YDEGEE. The CDR3 sequence is 13 residues long. Here the CDR3 reads CASSSNRWGVEVF. CDR3 DNA: TGTGCCAGCAGCTCAAATCGGTGGGGTGTGGAGGTCTTC. Using reference TRBV5-8 and TRBJ2-1 for the parts outside the CDR3, the full variable domain is EAGVTQSPTHLIKTRGQQATLRCSPISGHTSVYWYQQALGLGLQFLLWYDEGEERNRGNFPPRFSGRQFPNYSSELNVNALELEDSALYLCASSSNRWGVEVFGPGTRLTVL.

The chain is built from TRBV4-3 and TRBJ1-4; perhaps TRBD1 as D (6 bases). Germline values: CDR1 LGHNA, CDR2 YSLEER. V was clipped by 3 bases and J by 5 bases, with 13 bases between them. The CDR3 extends over 15 amino acids. CDR3 protein: CASSQGQRRNEKLFF. CDR3 sequence (DNA): TGCGCCAGCAGCCAGGGACAACGCAGAAATGAAAAACTGTTTTTT.

The genes are TRBV28 and TRBJ1-6; 11 bases align to TRBD1. The ends lost 6 bases at V and 0 bases at J; junction bases unmatched: 16. The CDR3 has 21 amino acids. Germline-derived CDR1 and CDR2 are MDHEN and SYDVKM. This chain's CDR3 is CASSPKIGQGARGSYNSPLHF. The CDR3, as DNA: TGTGCCAGCAGCCCGAAGATTGGACAGGGGGCGCGGGGCTCCTATAATTCACCCCTCCACTTT.

This clone has just a few counts. V is TRBV3-1 (or the pseudogene TRBV3-2) and J is TRBJ2-1, with a weak D call TRBD2 (5 bases). The CDR3 extends over 16 amino acids. Trimming pared 2 bases from V and 3 bases from J, leaving 14 bases between. The germline CDR1 and CDR2 sequences are LGHDT and YNNKEL (reference sequence). The DNA of the CDR3 is TGTGCCAGCAGCCAACTCCGGACTTCTGGCTACAATGAGCAGTTCTTC. It is translated as CASSQLRTSGYNEQFF.

The chain employs TRBV7-2 and TRBJ2-7; TRBD2 agrees at 9 bases. V was pared by 3 bases and J by 0 bases, with 3 bases of the junction left unmatched. The CDR3 extends over 15 amino acids. Looked up from germline, CDR1 is SGHTA and CDR2 is FQGNSA. For the CDR3, the DNA is TGTGCCAGCAGCTTTTATAGCGGGGGCTCCTACGAGCAGTACTTC. Translation gives CASSFYSGGSYEQYF.

The chain uses TRBV4-1 and TRBJ2-7, with 8 positions matching TRBD2. Trimming removed 3 bases from V and 4 bases from J; junction bases left unmatched: 5. The CDR3 extends over 14 amino acids. Germline V gene lookup returns CDR1 MGHRA and CDR2 YSYEKL. As DNA, the CDR3 is TGCGCCAGCAGCCACAAAGCGGGAGATTACGAGCAGTACTTC. Encoded protein: CASSHKAGDYEQYF.

V usage is TRBV28 and J usage is TRBJ2-3; D is unclear. Looked up from germline, CDR1 is MDHEN and CDR2 is SYDVKM. This CDR3 region has 12 residues. V lost 1 base to trimming and J lost 6 bases, with 5 bases between them. The CDR3 region has the DNA TGTGCCAGCAGTTTATTCCTCGATACGCAGTATTTT. This encodes CASSLFLDTQYF. The variable domain in full, with the rest retrieved from reference TRBV28 and TRBJ2-3, is DVKVTQSSRYLVKRTGEKVFLECVQDMDHENMFWYRQDPGLGLRLIYFSYDVKMKEKGDIPEGYSVSREKKERFSLILESASTNQTSMYLCASSLFLDTQYFGPGTRLTVL.